The 21 T cell receptor beta chains given below trace back to one sample, sequenced in a study of T cell responses to AZD1222 COVID-19 vaccine. Some clones are missing from TCRdb's copy, which holds only in-frame ones; the method was immunoSEQ multiplex PCR. This table holds 95,000 to 150,000 clones, about 90% found once. Sequences were derived from peripheral blood, sampled on day 0 of AZD1222 vaccination. The receptors originated from an adult in good health.

This clone was counted a few times. V gene TRBV16 combines with J gene TRBJ2-5, with TRBD1 matching over 9 bases. Germline V lookup: CDR1 KGHSY, CDR2 FQNENV. With 4 bases clipped from V and 1 base from J, the junction kept 4 bases outside the gene matches. The CDR3 is made up of 15 amino acids. The CDR3: CASSRPGQGQETQYF. CDR3 sequence (DNA): TGTGCCAGCAGCCGTCCGGGACAGGGCCAAGAGACCCAGTACTTC.

The chain couples TRBV7-9 to TRBJ2-3, with unresolved D. CDR1 and CDR2 (germline): SEHNR, FQNEAQ (reference sequence). The ends were cut back, 4 bases at V and 2 bases at J, with 7 bases in the middle. This CDR3 contains 13 residues. CDR3 in DNA: TGTGCCAGCAGCTCCAGTCTCACAGATACGCAGTATTTT. Its protein is CASSSSLTDTQYF.

This chain links TRBV6-1 with TRBJ2-2; the match to TRBD1 covers 10 bases. After removal of 3 bases from V and 6 bases from J, the junction contained 7 bases not matched to a gene. The CDR3 has 16 amino acids. Germline V CDR1 and CDR2: MNHNS, SASEGT. The CDR3 here is CASSDYRQGAAGELFF. In DNA form, the CDR3 reads TGTGCCAGCAGTGATTATCGACAGGGGGCGGCCGGGGAGCTGTTTTTT.

The chain carries TRBV6-5 and TRBJ2-2, with D uncertain. Germline V gives CDR1 MNHEY, CDR2 SVGAGI. The CDR3 totals 15 residues. V lost 0 bases and J 3 bases, leaving 8 bases between the germline ends. CDR3 in amino acids: CASSYSVAYTGELFF. The CDR3 DNA follows: TGTGCCAGCAGTTACTCGGTAGCTTACACCGGGGAGCTGTTTTTT.

The CDR3 DNA reads as TGTGCCAGCAGCTTAGACAGCGGGAGGAGATACAATGAGCAGTTCTTC. It is translated as CASSLDSGRRYNEQFF. The J gene is TRBJ2-1, the V gene TRBV7-2, with TRBD2 matching over 9 bases. CDR3 length: 16 residues. Germline V gives CDR1 SGHTA, CDR2 FQGNSA. The V segment lost 1 base and the J segment 4 bases; nucleotides outside the gene matches: 5.

The V call is TRBV5-4, the J call TRBJ2-1; 8 bases agree with TRBD1. CDR3 length equals 17 residues. The junction had 14 bases not matched to a gene; V was cut back by 4 bases and J by 5 bases. From germline, CDR1 is SGHNT and CDR2 YYREEE (reference sequence). This CDR3 reads CASSQYGTGELDNEQFF. CDR3 nucleotides: TGTGCCAGCAGCCAGTACGGGACAGGTGAGCTGGACAATGAGCAGTTCTTC.

The V and J genes are TRBV18 and TRBJ1-1, with D possibly being TRBD1 (5 bases). Germline V CDR1 and CDR2: KGHSH, LQKENI. Trimming left V 6 bases short and J 4 bases short, with 12 bases between. The CDR3 totals 13 residues. CDR3 in amino acids: CASSTVESTEAFF. DNA for the CDR3: TGTGCCAGCTCGACAGTGGAGTCCACTGAAGCTTTCTTT.

CDR3 sequence: CASSLDANYGYTF. In DNA, the CDR3 is TGTGCCAGCAGCTTAGACGCCAACTATGGCTACACCTTC. This chain joins TRBV13 and TRBJ1-2; D uncertain. The V end lost 1 base, the J end lost 2 bases, and 5 bases lay between the germline ends. The CDR3 is 13 amino acids. Germline V gene lookup returns CDR1 PRHDT and CDR2 FYEKMQ (reference sequence).

This sequence joins TRBV11-2 and TRBJ1-5; D remains unclear. The CDR3 runs 14 residues. CDR1 is SGHAT and CDR2 is FQNNGV in the germline V gene. V was pared by 4 bases and J by 5 bases, with 12 bases between. CDR3 sequence reads: CASSSNDLHQPQHF. The CDR3 nucleotides are TGTGCCAGCAGCTCAAATGACCTGCATCAGCCCCAGCATTTT.

The chain couples TRBV5-4 to TRBJ2-2, with 9 bases fitting TRBD1. From germline, CDR1 is SGHNT and CDR2 YYREEE (reference sequence). J lost 4 bases, V lost 4 bases, and 11 bases had no gene match. This CDR3 has 17 amino acids. CDR3 sequence reads: CASSLPDRGLGTGELFF. CDR3 DNA: TGTGCCAGCAGCCTACCTGACAGGGGGTTGGGCACCGGGGAGCTGTTTTTT.

The chain links TRBV6-6 to TRBJ2-6, with D perhaps matching TRBD2 (5 bases). Germline V lookup: CDR1 MNHNY, CDR2 SVGAGI (reference sequence). Trimming left V 5 bases short and J 4 bases short, with 18 bases between. CDR3 length equals 17 residues. The CDR3 loop is CASSPMEVRWGANVLTF. The CDR3 DNA reads as TGTGCCAGCAGTCCTATGGAGGTCCGCTGGGGGGCCAACGTCCTGACTTTC.

The genes are TRBV27 and TRBJ2-3; 7 bases fit TRBD2. The J segment lost 1 base and the V segment lost 2 bases, leaving 3 bases of the junction unmatched. Germline CDR1 MNHEY, CDR2 SMNVEV (reference sequence). The CDR3 sequence is 15 residues long. CDR3 nucleotide sequence: TGTGCCAGCAGTTTACGGGCGGGAGGCACAGATACGCAGTATTTT. Its protein product is CASSLRAGGTDTQYF.

The rearrangement links TRBV30 to TRBJ2-7, with D possibly matching TRBD1 (7 bases). Germline V CDR1 and CDR2: GTSNPN, SVGIG (reference sequence). CDR3 length: 13 residues. V was cut by 4 bases and J by 2 bases, with 12 bases left in between. The CDR3 sequence: CAWTQGGPYEQYF. DNA for the CDR3: TGTGCCTGGACGCAGGGGGGACCCTACGAGCAGTACTTC.

This sequence joins TRBV4-1 and TRBJ2-5, with TRBD2 identical over 12 bases. V lost 0 bases to trimming and J lost 1 base; unmatched junction nucleotides: 0. CDR1 and CDR2 from the germline V gene are MGHRA and YSYEKL. This CDR3 is built from 16 residues. CDR3 sequence (DNA): TGCGCCAGCAGCCAAGAACTAGCGGGAGGCCAAGAGACCCAGTACTTC. Its protein product is CASSQELAGGQETQYF.

This chain joins TRBV4-1 and TRBJ1-2, with 9 bases identical to TRBD1. Trimming at V came to 6 bases and at J to 7 bases, leaving 9 bases not matched to a gene. The CDR3 runs to 14 residues. Germline values: CDR1 MGHRA, CDR2 YSYEKL. The CDR3 sequence is CASSTGTGSRGYTF. The CDR3 nucleotides are TGCGCCAGCAGTACTGGGACAGGGAGTCGTGGCTACACCTTC.

The chain carries TRBV21-1 and TRBJ2-3. TRBV21-1 is termed a pseudogene. The CDR3 extends over 15 amino acids. CDR3 protein: CASSRDGGSPDTQYF. The CDR3 DNA reads TGTGCCAGCAGCAGGGATGGGGGATCGCCAGATACGCAGTATTTT.

The V and J genes are TRBV5-4 and TRBJ2-5, with D possibly TRBD1 on 6 matching bases. V was trimmed by 0 bases and J by 3 bases, leaving 9 bases between them. The CDR3 consists of 14 residues. CDR1 and CDR2 (germline): SGHNT, YYREEE (reference sequence). Here the CDR3 reads CASSLAGVKETQYF. DNA for the CDR3: TGTGCCAGCAGCTTGGCAGGGGTTAAAGAGACCCAGTACTTC.

CDR3: CASRHTGSGADTQYF. CDR3 bases: TGTGCCAGCCGCCACACCGGGAGTGGCGCAGATACGCAGTATTTT. The V call is TRBV6-4, the J call TRBJ2-3, with D perhaps matching TRBD2 (6 bases). CDR3 length equals 15 residues. V shed 8 bases and J shed 4 bases, with 19 bases lying between them. Germline V gene sequence: CDR1 MRHNA, CDR2 SNTAGT.

The chain combines TRBV2 with TRBJ1-5; TRBD1 aligns across 7 bases. The trim removed 5 bases at V and 5 bases at J, leaving 9 bases unmatched. Germline V gene lookup returns CDR1 SNHLY and CDR2 FYNNEI. CDR3 length: 15 residues. The CDR3 sequence is CASSPGGTDYQPQHF. The CDR3 DNA follows: TGTGCCAGCAGTCCCGGGGGGACAGATTATCAGCCCCAGCATTTT.

The V gene is TRBV21-1, the J gene TRBJ2-5; the D call in the table, TRBD2, was not verified against the DNA. TRBV21-1 represents a pseudogene. The CDR3 contains 18 residues. The CDR3 nucleotides read TGTGCCAGCAGCAAATATAAAACTAGCGGGATCGCCCTCGGGACCCAGTACTTC. Encoded protein: CASSKYKTSGIALGTQYF.

This chain uses TRBV2 with TRBJ1-2; D is possibly TRBD1 (6 bases). V was cut by 4 bases and J by 5 bases, with 8 bases left in between. CDR3 size: 12 residues. CDR1 is SNHLY and CDR2 is FYNNEI in the germline V gene. The DNA for the CDR3 is TGTGCCAGCAGTGGACAGGCGTATGGCTACACCTTC. Translating gives CASSGQAYGYTF.